Each of the 4 T cell receptor beta chains below was sequenced from the same sample in a study of shared clonotypes between healthy human individuals. Some clones are missing from TCRdb's copy, which holds only in-frame ones; the method was immunoSEQ multiplex PCR. The sample carries 950,000 to 1,200,000 clones, 70% to 80% recorded once. Input material: memory CD4+ T cells from PBMCs. The sample's subset: CD45RA-negative fraction. The receptors here all came from a man aged 18 to 29 in good health. Some clones in this sample may be carry-over from other donors' samples.

Many counts were recorded for this clone. The chain couples TRBV30 to TRBJ2-1; the match to TRBD2 covers 7 bases. The ends lost 5 bases at V and 5 bases at J; junction bases unmatched: 6. CDR3 length: 13 residues. The germline V gene has CDR1 GTSNPN and CDR2 SVGIG (reference sequence). This CDR3 is CAWGEGPNNEQFF. CDR3 nucleotide sequence: TGTGCCTGGGGGGAGGGGCCAAACAATGAGCAGTTCTTC.

This sequence joins TRBV5-4 and TRBJ2-2; D uncertain. The CDR3 covers 13 residues. Trimming cost V 4 bases and J 2 bases, with 6 bases left between them. Germline V lookup: CDR1 SGHNT, CDR2 YYREEE (reference sequence). The CDR3 bases are TGTGCCAGCAGCCGTGACAACACCGGGGAGCTGTTTTTT. This encodes CASSRDNTGELFF.

V is TRBV10-2 and J is TRBJ2-1; tentative D call: TRBD2 (6 bases). CDR1 WSHSY and CDR2 SAAADI come from the germline V gene. The V gene lost 8 bases and the J gene lost 7 bases, with 21 bases spanning the gap. There are 15 residues in the CDR3. Here the CDR3 DNA reads TGCGCCAGCCTTCGGTGGGAGGAAAGGGTTAATGAGCAGTTCTTC. This sequence encodes CASLRWEERVNEQFF.

The chain is built from TRBV5-4 and TRBJ1-2; 8 nucleotides agree with TRBD1. This CDR3 contains 15 residues. V dropped 3 bases and J dropped 1; count of bases not matched to a gene: 5. The V gene's germline CDR1 is SGHNT and CDR2 YYREEE (reference sequence). The CDR3 loop reads CASSSPGQDNYGYTF. CDR3 coding DNA: TGTGCCAGCAGCTCCCCGGGACAGGATAACTATGGCTACACCTTC.